The source of this TCR beta chain is a study of blood T cell repertoires in COVID-19. Across the study: Sample material is recorded as cDNA or gDNA derived from T cells, B-cell-depleted T cells, or PBMCs.

In its sample, this clone was seen a few times. Produced via immunoSEQ multiplex PCR; TCRdb's table is partial and in-frame only. This sample carries 250,000 to 300,000 clones, 70% to 80% of them seen once, and the ten largest clones take about 3.5%. With 8 bases removed from V and 3 bases from J, the gap between germline ends came to 28 bases. The CDR3 covers 18 residues. Germline V CDR1 and CDR2: SGHVS, FQNEAQ. The clonotype comes from a woman aged 80 or over with acute or convalescent COVID-19. Input material: peripheral blood. The chain joins TRBV7-8 to TRBJ1-1; D unclear. CDR3: CASLPHRRVQPIYTEAFF. CDR3 sequence (DNA): TGTGCCAGCCTACCGCATCGGCGGGTCCAACCGATTTACACTGAAGCTTTCTTT.